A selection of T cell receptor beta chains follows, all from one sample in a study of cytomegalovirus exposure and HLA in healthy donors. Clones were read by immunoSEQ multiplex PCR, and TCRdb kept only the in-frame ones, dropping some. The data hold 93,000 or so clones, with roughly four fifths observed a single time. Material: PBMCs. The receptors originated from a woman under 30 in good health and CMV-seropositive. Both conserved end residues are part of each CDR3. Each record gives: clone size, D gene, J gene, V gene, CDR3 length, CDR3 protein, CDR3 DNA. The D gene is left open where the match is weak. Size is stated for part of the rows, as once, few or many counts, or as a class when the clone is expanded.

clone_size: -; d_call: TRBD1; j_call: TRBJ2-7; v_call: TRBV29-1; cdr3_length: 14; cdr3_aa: CSSSQGGGFDEQYF; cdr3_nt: TGCAGCTCATCACAGGGGGGAGGTTTCGACGAGCAGTACTTC
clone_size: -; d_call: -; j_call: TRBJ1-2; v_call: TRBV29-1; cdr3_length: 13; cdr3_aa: CSVEREDYYGYTF; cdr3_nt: TGCAGCGTTGAAAGGGAGGACTACTATGGCTACACCTTC
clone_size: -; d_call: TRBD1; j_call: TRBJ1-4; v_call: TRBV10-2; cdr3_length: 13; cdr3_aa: CASSRTGNEKLFF; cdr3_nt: TGCGCCAGCAGCCGGACAGGCAATGAAAAACTGTTTTTT
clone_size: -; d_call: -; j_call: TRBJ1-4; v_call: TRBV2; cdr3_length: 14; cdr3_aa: CASSDRQGYEKLFF; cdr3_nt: TGTGCCAGCAGTGACCGGCAGGGGTATGAAAAACTGTTTTTT
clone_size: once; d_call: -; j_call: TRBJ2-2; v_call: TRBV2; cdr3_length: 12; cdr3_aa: CASNYHTGELFF; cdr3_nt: TGTGCCAGCAACTATCACACCGGGGAGCTGTTTTTT
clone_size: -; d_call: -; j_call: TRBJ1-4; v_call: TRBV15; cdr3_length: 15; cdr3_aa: CATSRDHGAGEKLFF; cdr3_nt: TGTGCCACCAGCAGAGATCATGGGGCAGGGGAAAAACTGTTTTTT
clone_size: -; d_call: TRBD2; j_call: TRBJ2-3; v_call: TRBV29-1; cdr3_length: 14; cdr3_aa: CSVQREVYTDTQYF; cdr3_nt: TGCAGCGTTCAGCGGGAGGTCTACACAGATACGCAGTATTTT
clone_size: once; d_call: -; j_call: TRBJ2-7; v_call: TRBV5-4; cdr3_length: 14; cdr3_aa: CASSSGTSAYEQYF; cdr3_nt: TGTGCCAGCAGTTCCGGGACTTCGGCCTACGAGCAGTACTTC
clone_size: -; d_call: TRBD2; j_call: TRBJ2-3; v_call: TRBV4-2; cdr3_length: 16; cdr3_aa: CASSQAGTSGRDTQYF; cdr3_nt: TGTGCCAGCAGCCAAGCTGGGACTAGCGGGAGGGATACGCAGTATTTT
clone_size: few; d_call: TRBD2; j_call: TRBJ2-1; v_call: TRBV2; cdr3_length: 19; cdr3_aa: CASRPGTSGRVLALNEQFF; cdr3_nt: TGTGCCAGCAGACCGGGGACTAGCGGCCGCGTACTAGCTCTTAATGAGCAGTTCTTC
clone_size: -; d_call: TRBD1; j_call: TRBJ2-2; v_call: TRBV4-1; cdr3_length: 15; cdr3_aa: CASSQVTGGTGELFF; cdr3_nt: TGCGCCAGCAGCCAAGTGACAGGGGGGACAGGGGAGCTGTTTTTT
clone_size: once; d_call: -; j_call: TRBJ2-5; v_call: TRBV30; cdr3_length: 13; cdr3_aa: CAWGRSGWETQYF; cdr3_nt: TGTGCCTGGGGGAGGTCAGGGTGGGAGACCCAGTACTTC
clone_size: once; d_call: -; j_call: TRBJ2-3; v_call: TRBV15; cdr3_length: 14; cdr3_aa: CATSRGDLTDTQYF; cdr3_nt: TGTGCCACCAGCAGAGGAGACTTAACAGATACGCAGTATTTT
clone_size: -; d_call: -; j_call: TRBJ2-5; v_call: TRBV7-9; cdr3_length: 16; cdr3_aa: CASSQAQGGFGETQYF; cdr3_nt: TGTGCCAGCAGCCAGGCACAGGGAGGGTTCGGAGAGACCCAGTACTTC
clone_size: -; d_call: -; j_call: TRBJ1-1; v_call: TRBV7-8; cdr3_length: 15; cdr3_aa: CASSPRREMNTEAFF; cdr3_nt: TGTGCCAGCAGCCCCCGTCGGGAGATGAACACTGAAGCTTTCTTT
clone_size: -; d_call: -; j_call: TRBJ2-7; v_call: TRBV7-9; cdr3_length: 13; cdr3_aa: CASSLAGKYEQYF; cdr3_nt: TGTGCCAGCAGCTTGGCAGGGAAATACGAGCAGTACTTC
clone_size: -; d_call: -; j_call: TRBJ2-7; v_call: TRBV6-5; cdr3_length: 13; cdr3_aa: CASSYSGHYEQYF; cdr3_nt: TGTGCCAGCAGTTACAGTGGCCACTACGAGCAGTACTTC
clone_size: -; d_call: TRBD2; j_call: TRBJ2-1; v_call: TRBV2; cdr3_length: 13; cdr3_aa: CASSGGRYNEQFF; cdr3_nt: TGTGCCAGTAGCGGGGGGAGGTACAATGAGCAGTTCTTC
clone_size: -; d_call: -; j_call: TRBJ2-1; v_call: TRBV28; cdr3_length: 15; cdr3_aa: CASSALGDKDYEQFF; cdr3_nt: TGTGCCAGCAGTGCCCTCGGTGACAAGGACTATGAGCAGTTCTTC
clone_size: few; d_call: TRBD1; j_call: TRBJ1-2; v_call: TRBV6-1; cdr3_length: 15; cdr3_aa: CASSEVSQGVYGYTF; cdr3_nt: TGTGCCAGCAGTGAGGTATCACAGGGGGTCTATGGCTACACCTTC
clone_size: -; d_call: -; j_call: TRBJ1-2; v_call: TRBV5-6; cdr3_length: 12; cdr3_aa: CASSVGQPGYTF; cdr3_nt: TGTGCCAGCAGCGTCGGACAACCTGGCTACACCTTC
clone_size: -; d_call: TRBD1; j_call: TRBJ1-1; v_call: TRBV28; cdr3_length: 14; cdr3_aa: CASRGRQGAPEAFF; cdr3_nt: TGTGCCAGCAGAGGTAGACAGGGGGCCCCTGAAGCTTTCTTT
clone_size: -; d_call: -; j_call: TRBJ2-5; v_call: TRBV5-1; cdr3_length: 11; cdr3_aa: CASSRQETQYF; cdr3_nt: TGCGCCAGCAGTCGGCAAGAGACCCAGTACTTC
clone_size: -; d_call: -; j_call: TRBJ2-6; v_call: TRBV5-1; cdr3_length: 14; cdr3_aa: CASSESSGANVLTF; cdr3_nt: TGCGCCAGCAGCGAGAGCTCTGGGGCCAACGTCCTGACTTTC
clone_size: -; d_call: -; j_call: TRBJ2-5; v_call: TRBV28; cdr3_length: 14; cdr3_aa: CASSLPGVRETQYF; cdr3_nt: TGTGCCAGCAGCCTCCCGGGAGTGAGGGAGACCCAGTACTTC
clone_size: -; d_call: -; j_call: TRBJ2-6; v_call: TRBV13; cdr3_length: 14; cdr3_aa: CASSESLGANVLTF; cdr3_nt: TGTGCCAGCAGCGAGTCCCTCGGGGCCAACGTCCTGACTTTC
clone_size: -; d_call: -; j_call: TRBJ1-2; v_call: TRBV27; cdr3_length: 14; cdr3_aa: CASSPSGLRYGYTF; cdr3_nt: TGTGCCAGCAGTCCTTCGGGACTGCGCTATGGCTACACCTTC